This T cell receptor beta chain was observed in a study of beta chain features in type 1 diabetes. General study results and limits: Comparison showed that naive, central memory and Treg TCRB repertoires appeared more similar among patients than among healthy donors. All four CD4+ subsets of Type 1 diabetes patients contained TCRB CDR3s that were moderately but significantly shorter.

Isolated RNA was reverse transcribed in full, so expressed TCRB transcripts were sequenced. Libraries were prepared by immunoSEQ multiplex PCR; TCRdb keeps only in-frame clonotypes and omits some of them. The profile covers more than 300,000 clones, with approximately 8.2% appearing a single time and under 0.5% taken by the ten largest. The CDR3 covers 15 residues. Per the germline V gene, CDR1 is SGDLS and CDR2 is YYNGEE. Trimming took off 0 bases at V and 4 bases at J, with 11 bases between the two ends. This clone came up many times. Its antigen is still unknown. Staining for CD45RO/CCR7/CD25/CD127/CD95/CD27 allowed sorting of CD4+ naive, central memory, regulatory and stem cell-like memory cells. Purity (above 95%) was reached by all sorted populations.

The gene calls are TRBV9 and TRBJ2-1, with no clear D. The sequencing sample was made of central memory CD4+ T cells from blood. This clonotype originated in a woman between 18 and 30 years old in good health. The CDR3 loop is CASSVEVGLYNEQFF. CDR3 DNA: TGTGCCAGCAGCGTAGAGGTCGGGTTGTACAATGAGCAGTTCTTC.